One sample yielded the 10 T cell receptor beta chains listed below, sequenced in a study of OX40 agonist ivuxolimab in advanced cancers. TCRdb keeps only in-frame clones here, not all; method: immunoSEQ multiplex PCR. The sample has some 98,000 clones; about four fifths are singletons. This sample comprised CD4+ or CD8+ T cells sorted from blood, obtained in a trial of the OX40 agonist ivuxolimab. These receptors were obtained from an adult with an advanced solid tumor such as melanoma, head and neck, liver or kidney cancer.

The rearrangement joins TRBV11-2 to TRBJ2-1; D gene uncertain. The CDR3 extends over 15 amino acids. Germline lookup yields CDR1 SGHAT and CDR2 FQNNGV. Trimming stripped 5 bases from V and 6 bases from J, with 17 bases between. The CDR3 protein is CASSHPLNSPNEQFF. CDR3 nucleotides: TGTGCCAGCAGCCACCCCCTCAATTCCCCCAATGAGCAGTTCTTC.

This chain links TRBV28 with TRBJ1-5; D is ambiguous. Germline CDR1 and CDR2: MDHEN and SYDVKM. This CDR3 contains 13 residues. Trimming stripped 5 bases from V and 7 bases from J, with 12 bases between. CDR3 sequence: CASSAWDGQPQHF. The CDR3 DNA reads TGTGCCAGCAGTGCCTGGGATGGACAGCCCCAGCATTTT.

In its sample, this clone is medium-sized. This chain connects TRBV2 to TRBJ1-6; a possible D gene is TRBD1 (5 bases). V shed 10 bases and J shed 10 bases, with 14 bases lying between them. The germline V gene has CDR1 SNHLY and CDR2 FYNNEI. The CDR3 has 12 residues. The CDR3 is CATQGLRSPLHF. In DNA form, the CDR3 reads TGTGCCACCCAGGGCCTCAGATCACCCCTCCACTTT.

The rearrangement links TRBV18 to TRBJ1-4; D is ambiguous. Trimming took off 6 bases at V and 6 bases at J, with 14 bases between the two ends. CDR3 length equals 14 residues. Germline V CDR1 and CDR2: KGHSH, LQKENI. The CDR3, as DNA: TGTGCCAGCTCGTCCATGGTTACAGATGAAAAACTGTTTTTT. It encodes CASSSMVTDEKLFF. The whole variable domain, filled in from reference TRBV18 and TRBJ1-4, reads NAGVMQNPRHLVRRRGQEARLRCSPMKGHSHVYWYRQLPEEGLKFMVYLQKENIIDESGMPKERFSAEFPKEGPSILRIQQVVRGDSAAYFCASSSMVTDEKLFFGSGTQLSVL.

V usage is TRBV10-1 and J usage is TRBJ2-2; D is unresolved. This CDR3 comprises 13 residues. Germline V gene sequence: CDR1 WNHNN, CDR2 SYGVQD (reference sequence). The V gene lost 8 bases and the J gene lost 1 base, with 8 bases spanning the gap. CDR3 loop: CASGSGNTGELFF. In nucleotides, the CDR3 is TGCGCCAGCGGTTCGGGGAACACCGGGGAGCTGTTTTTT.

The gene calls are TRBV7-2 and TRBJ2-1, with 9 nucleotides matching TRBD1. J lost 8 bases, V lost 5 bases, and 10 bases had no gene match. The CDR3 has 15 residues. CDR1 and CDR2 (germline): SGHTA, FQGNSA. The CDR3, as DNA: TGTGCCAGCAGCATACCGGGACAGGGTTGGCATGAGCAGTTCTTC. Its translation is CASSIPGQGWHEQFF.

The chain joins TRBV6-5 to TRBJ1-6; maybe TRBD1 (5 bases). Germline V CDR1 and CDR2: MNHEY, SVGAGI. Trimming cost V 2 bases and J 7 bases, with 12 bases left between them. There are 15 residues in the CDR3. CDR3 loop: CASSYQAGTNSPLHF. Written as DNA, the CDR3 is TGTGCCAGCAGTTACCAAGCCGGGACCAATTCACCCCTCCACTTT.

In its sample, this clone was seen a few times. The chain employs TRBV28 and TRBJ2-7, with D possibly called TRBD1 or TRBD2 (5 bases each). The CDR3 sequence is 13 residues long. The V gene lost 6 bases and the J gene lost 4 bases, with 13 bases spanning the gap. The germline V gene encodes CDR1 MDHEN and CDR2 SYDVKM. DNA for the CDR3: TGTGCCAGCAGACCGGGACCTCGTTACGAGCAGTACTTC. It is translated as CASRPGPRYEQYF. The whole variable domain, filled in from reference TRBV28 and TRBJ2-7, reads DVKVTQSSRYLVKRTGEKVFLECVQDMDHENMFWYRQDPGLGLRLIYFSYDVKMKEKGDIPEGYSVSREKKERFSLILESASTNQTSMYLCASRPGPRYEQYFGPGTRLTVT.

Comments on this clone: The junction and the germline gene differ at one end; a read error may be behind it. For the CDR3, the DNA is TGTGCCAGCAGAGAAGCGGTCGACACAGATACGCAGTATTTT. It translates to CASREAVDTDTQYF. V is TRBV2 and J is TRBJ2-3, with a weak D call TRBD2 (5 bases). The CDR3 has 14 amino acids. In germline, CDR1 is SNHLY, CDR2 FYNNEI.

This clone was seen a single time. The chain couples TRBV11-2 to TRBJ2-1, with D possibly matching TRBD2 (6 bases). Germline lookup yields CDR1 SGHAT and CDR2 FQNNGV. The CDR3 runs 12 residues. V dropped 5 bases and J dropped 15 bases, with 17 bases sitting between them. The CDR3, as DNA: TGTGCCAGCAGCCGGATCCCGGGGGAGTGGTTCTTC. Its translation: CASSRIPGEWFF.